This T cell receptor beta chain was identified during a study of post-analysis software for immune sequencing data. Overall study results and limits: Five TRBV segments, including TRBV5-6, TRBV5-1 and TRBV20-1, were more frequent in patients than controls.

The CDR3 loop spans 19 amino acids. Germline CDR1 is SGHTA and CDR2 is FQGNSA. Built from TCR beta cDNA, the libraries had unique molecular identifiers in them. TCRdb reprocessed the PCR reads with MiXCR, giving one entry per CDR3 protein. This repertoire shows roughly 580,000 distinct CDR3 sequences, about 40% found once; its top ten account for approximately 1.7%. Turning to this clonotype: Its matching antigen is unknown. A junction boundary mismatches the germline segment, possibly from a read error.

The rearrangement links TRBV7-2 to TRBJ2-1; 10 nucleotides align to TRBD2. The sequenced sample was blood. The clonotype originates from a girl between 5 and 17 years old with multiple sclerosis. The CDR3 DNA reads TGTGCCAGCAGCTTAGTGGTACTAGCGGGGTCGCGCTCCTACGATGAGCGGTTCTTC. Protein: CASSLVVLAGSRSYDERFF.